This T cell receptor beta chain originates from a study of neoadjuvant anti-PD-1 for oral cavity cancer. The wider study: Patients without progression received a fourth nivolumab dose around day 43, then surgical resection on days 50-56.

The CDR3 runs 14 residues. From germline, CDR1 is MRHNA and CDR2 SNTAGT. V lost 2 bases, J lost 4 bases, and 0 bases stayed unmatched. This table comes from immunoSEQ multiplex PCR, and its TCRdb copy is limited to in-frame clones, with some not included. Among about 15,000 clones listed, over 60% were seen once. The sequenced sample was PBMCs, obtained before nivolumab (anti-PD-1) treatment. The chain carries TRBV6-4 and TRBJ2-3, with 10 nucleotides matching TRBD2. The sequence was collected from a person aged 35-80 years with oral cavity squamous cell carcinoma. Here the CDR3 reads CASSDSGGADTQYF. The CDR3 nucleotides are TGTGCCAGCAGTGACAGCGGGGGGGCAGATACGCAGTATTTT.